This T cell receptor beta chain was recovered during a study of blood T cells in healthy people across ages. On this clonotype itself: No antigen is known for it.

The CDR3 consists of 15 residues. From germline, CDR1 is SGHRS and CDR2 YFSETQ. V was clipped by 4 bases and J by 5 bases; unmatched bases: 7. The study isolated at least 7 million PBMCs from each sample. General study points: CMV infection status of these donors was not known. Across the age range, TCR beta diversity per million T cells fell in a roughly linear way.

Primed by a sample-barcoded 5' primer and a J-beta primer mix, a second PCR proceeded for 7 to 11 cycles. Carrying 12 random nucleotides, a template-switch adaptor labeled each individual cDNA molecule. TCRdb re-called the 5' RACE reads with MiXCR, one entry per CDR3 protein. The table has about 680,000 distinct CDR3 sequences, approximately 49% seen once. V and J are TRBV5-1 and TRBJ2-5, with 11 nucleotides matching TRBD1. The source material was blood. The TCR was taken from a woman aged 55-75 years in good health. The CDR3 region is CASSRGQGAMETQYF. The CDR3, as DNA: TGCGCCAGCAGCCGAGGACAGGGGGCGATGGAGACCCAGTACTTC.